This is a list of T cell receptor beta chains from one sample in a study of regulatory T cells in long-lasting Graves disease. TCRdb used MiXCR to reprocess the multiplex PCR reads, holding one entry per CDR3 protein. The sample holds 400,000 to 500,000 distinct CDR3 sequences; roughly 15% are singletons and the top ten take about 25%. The data also belong to a second study, concerning T cells in Graves' hyperthyroidism and ophthalmopathy.

The sequencing here drew on peripheral blood mononuclear cells (PBMCs), taken at new diagnosis, from a patient treated with antithyroid drugs. The receptors come from a woman aged 18-29 years with Graves disease. The CDR3 runs from the conserved cysteine through the conserved F or W. The D gene is left open where the match is weak. Size is omitted from some rows. Given values are once, few, many or a class for expanded clones.

d_gene	j_gene	v_gene	len	abundance	CDR3nt	CDR3aa
TRBD1	TRBJ2-3	TRBV29-1	17	many	TGCAGCGTTGAAGACCCAGGGACAGGGAAATACACAGATACGCAGTATTTT	CSVEDPGTGKYTDTQYF
TRBD2	TRBJ2-7	TRBV5-1	15	many	TGCGCCAGCAGCTTGGTGGGACTAGCGGGAGCCGAGCAGTACTTC	CASSLVGLAGAEQYF
NA	TRBJ1-1	TRBV5-1	15	NA	TGCGCCAGCAGCTTGGAAGGGGAGAAGAACACTGAAGCTTTCTTT	CASSLEGEKNTEAFF
NA	TRBJ2-1	TRBV27	17	few	TGTGCCAGCAGTAGAGAAGCGGTACATATTTTTATCAATGAGCAGTTCTTC	CASSREAVHIFINEQFF
NA	TRBJ2-7	TRBV28	14	many	TGTGCCAGCAGCCGCAGGGGGGAGTTCTACGAGCAGTACTTC	CASSRRGEFYEQYF
NA	TRBJ2-1	TRBV7-2	12	many	TGTGCCAGCAGCCCCCAAGCCGCTGAGCAGTTCTTC	CASSPQAAEQFF
NA	TRBJ2-3	TRBV12-3/TRBV12-4	11	many	TGTGCCAGCAGTTCCCCCCCGACGCAGTATTTT	CASSSPPTQYF
NA	TRBJ2-3	TRBV12-3/TRBV12-4	18	many	TGTGCCAGCAGCACGTCTATGGGGGGAACGCTATCTACAGATACGCAGTATTTT	CASSTSMGGTLSTDTQYF
NA	TRBJ2-7	TRBV28	12	NA	TGTGCCAGCAGTATGGTCACCTACGAGCAGTACTTC	CASSMVTYEQYF
NA	TRBJ2-6	TRBV7-6	18	few	TGTGCCAGCAGCTTATATGGCAGGATTACTCCTGGGGCCAACGTCCTGACTTTC	CASSLYGRITPGANVLTF
NA	TRBJ2-2	TRBV7-8	13	many	TGTGCCAGCAGCACCATTAACACCGGGGAGCTGTTTTTT	CASSTINTGELFF
TRBD1	TRBJ2-2	TRBV12-5	16	few	TGTGCTAGTGGCGGGACAGGGCCTACGAACACCGGGGAGCTGTTTTTT	CASGGTGPTNTGELFF
NA	TRBJ2-7	TRBV5-1	12	NA	TGCGCCAGCAGAGGTACAGGGATGGTGCAGTACTTC	CASRGTGMVQYF
NA	TRBJ1-2	TRBV29-1	14	many	TGCAGCGTTGATGGGTTAAGCCCTAACTATGGCTACACCTTC	CSVDGLSPNYGYTF
NA	TRBJ1-1	TRBV7-9	12	many	TGTGCCAGCAGCTTAAGGCAGGATGAAGCTTTCTTT	CASSLRQDEAFF
TRBD2	TRBJ2-1	TRBV20-1	16	NA	TGCAGTGCTAGAGATGGGAGCGGGAGGTCCTACAATGAGCAGTTCTTC	CSARDGSGRSYNEQFF
TRBD2	TRBJ2-3	TRBV2	15	many	TGTGCCAGCAGTGTACTAGCGGGACGCACAGATACGCAGTATTTT	CASSVLAGRTDTQYF
NA	TRBJ2-7	TRBV27	14	many	TGTGCCAGCAGTTCACCGGGACTCACCTACGAGCAGTACTTC	CASSSPGLTYEQYF
NA	TRBJ1-1	TRBV5-6	15	NA	TGTGCCAGCAGCTTGGGGGCGGGGGCGAACACTGAAGCTTTCTTT	CASSLGAGANTEAFF
NA	TRBJ2-7	TRBV27	15	many	TGTGCCAGCAGTTTATTTCCCCGGAGCTCCTACGAGCAGTACTTC	CASSLFPRSSYEQYF
NA	TRBJ2-7	TRBV6-1	12	many	TGTGCCAGCAGTATAATGGGAGCCGAGCAGTACTTC	CASSIMGAEQYF
TRBD2	TRBJ2-7	TRBV12-3/TRBV12-4	15	many	TGTGCCAGCAGTTTAGCTGCGCGGGAGAGTCTCGAGCAGTACTTC	CASSLAARESLEQYF
NA	TRBJ1-1	TRBV18	12	many	TGTGCCAGCTCACCGCAGGCCCGGGAAGCTTTCTTT	CASSPQAREAFF
TRBD2	TRBJ2-5	TRBV11-3	16	many	TGTGCCAGCAGCTTAGTACTAGCGGGCATCCAAGAGACCCAGTACTTC	CASSLVLAGIQETQYF
NA	TRBJ2-7	TRBV6-5	15	many	TGTGCCAGCAGTTACACCACAGGACGGGCATACGAGCAGTACTTC	CASSYTTGRAYEQYF
NA	TRBJ1-1	TRBV25-1	18	many	TGTGCCAGCAGTCCCGCCGGGACAAGGCTGGGGGAGAACACTGAAGCTTTCTTT	CASSPAGTRLGENTEAFF